These 22 T cell receptor beta chains came from one sample sequenced in a study of EBV T-cell therapy then PD-1 blockade in nasopharyngeal carcinoma. Treatment denoted: AdE1-LMPpoly-expanded autologous EBV-specific T-cell therapy followed by anti-PD-1 nivolumab. Some clones are missing from TCRdb's copy, which holds only in-frame ones; the method was immunoSEQ multiplex PCR. The sample has roughly 20,000 clones; approximately 88% are singletons. These receptors have no known antigen. The sequencing here drew on CD8+ T cells from blood, taken at day 33 from a patient whose treatment included autologous EBV-specific T cells and nivolumab. The receptors were sampled from a man aged 40-49 years with nasopharyngeal carcinoma.

V is TRBV9 and J is TRBJ2-1; D not certain. This CDR3 is built from 12 residues. V lost 0 bases, J lost 8 bases, and 6 bases lay in between. In germline, CDR1 is SGDLS, CDR2 YYNGEE. CDR3 nucleotides: TGTGCCAGCAGCGTAGGGGCATATGAGCAGTTCTTC. This sequence encodes CASSVGAYEQFF.

The chain uses TRBV5-1 and TRBJ2-7; maybe TRBD1 (6 bases). Trimming removed 0 bases from V and 2 bases from J, with 12 bases in between. The CDR3 is 15 residues long. Germline V gives CDR1 SGHRS, CDR2 YFSETQ. The CDR3 here is CASSLGSGATYEQYF. In DNA form, the CDR3 reads TGCGCCAGCAGCTTGGGATCAGGGGCAACCTACGAGCAGTACTTC.

The rearrangement joins TRBV2 to TRBJ2-2, with a weak D call TRBD1 (5 bases). Trimming cost V 8 bases and J 5 bases, with 9 bases left between them. This CDR3 has 12 amino acids. The germline V gene has CDR1 SNHLY and CDR2 FYNNEI. The CDR3 spells CASWGDTGELFF. In nucleotides, the CDR3 is TGTGCCAGCTGGGGCGATACCGGGGAGCTGTTTTTT. Together with reference TRBV2 and TRBJ2-2, the CDR3 gives the full variable domain: EPEVTQTPSHQVTQMGQEVILRCVPISNHLYFYWYRQILGQKVEFLVSFYNNEISEKSEIFDDQFSVERPDGSNFTLKIRSTKLEDSAMYFCASWGDTGELFFGEGSRLTVL.

CDR3 residues: CASNPPGVTEAFF. CDR3 DNA sequence: TGTGCCAGCAACCCCCCCGGGGTCACTGAAGCTTTCTTT. The rearrangement uses TRBV27 and TRBJ1-1; D remains unclear. Trimming shortened V by 7 bases and J by 4 bases, and 13 bases separated the two germline ends. CDR3 length: 13 amino acids. CDR1 is MNHEY, CDR2 SMNVEV, per germline (reference sequence).

The chain employs TRBV5-6 and TRBJ2-1; 7 bases align to TRBD1. Germline V lookup: CDR1 SGHDT, CDR2 YYEEEE. The CDR3 runs 15 residues. Unmatched junction bases numbered 3, after V lost 1 base and J lost 2 bases. In DNA form, the CDR3 reads TGTGCCAGCAGCTTGAGGGGGCGGCCCTACAATGAGCAGTTCTTC. Translated: CASSLRGRPYNEQFF.

The V call is TRBV19, the J call TRBJ1-5; D is uncertain. The V end lost 11 bases, the J end lost 3 bases, and 14 bases lay between the germline ends. The CDR3 is made up of 13 amino acids. CDR1 is LNHDA, CDR2 SQIVND, per germline (reference sequence). This CDR3 is CAASYYSNQPQHF. The CDR3 DNA follows: TGTGCCGCGAGCTATTACTCCAATCAGCCCCAGCATTTT.

This chain uses TRBV6-6 with TRBJ1-4; D might be TRBD1 (5 bases). Germline CDR1 is MNHNY and CDR2 is SVGAGI (reference sequence). The CDR3 runs 15 residues. V was clipped by 2 bases and J by 7 bases, with 14 bases between them. The CDR3 protein is CASSYAGPKLEKLFF. In nucleotides, the CDR3 is TGTGCCAGCAGTTACGCAGGGCCCAAACTTGAAAAACTGTTTTTT.

This clone was picked up a small number of times. The chain combines TRBV7-9 with TRBJ1-4; D is ambiguous. This CDR3 contains 15 residues. V lost 1 base, J lost 12 bases, and 18 bases lay in between. In germline, CDR1 is SEHNR, CDR2 FQNEAQ (reference sequence). This chain's CDR3 is CASSLENYQMVQLFF. CDR3 nucleotides: TGTGCCAGCAGCTTAGAAAACTATCAGATGGTTCAACTGTTTTTT.

The genes are TRBV9 and TRBJ2-3; possible D gene TRBD2, 6 bases. CDR3 length: 13 amino acids. Germline V CDR1 and CDR2: SGDLS, YYNGEE. The V end lost 3 bases, the J end lost 4 bases, and 9 bases lay between the germline ends. This chain's CDR3 is CASSGGTSDTQYF. The CDR3 DNA follows: TGTGCCAGCAGCGGGGGGACTTCAGATACGCAGTATTTT.

CDR3 bases: TGTGCCAGCAGTTACTCGGAGGGGCAGATTTCACCCCTCCACTTT. Protein sequence: CASSYSEGQISPLHF. The chain uses TRBV6-5 and TRBJ1-6; possible D gene TRBD1, 5 bases. Trimming shortened V by 0 bases and J by 9 bases, and 12 bases separated the two germline ends. This CDR3 is built from 15 residues. The germline V gene encodes CDR1 MNHEY and CDR2 SVGAGI.

The V and J genes are TRBV5-1 and TRBJ1-6; D remains ambiguous. CDR1 is SGHRS and CDR2 is YFSETQ in the germline V gene. V dropped 1 base and J dropped 13 bases, with 9 bases sitting between them. This CDR3 has 12 residues. CDR3 residues: CASSLSESPLHF. The CDR3 DNA sequence: TGCGCCAGCAGCTTGTCCGAAAGTCCCCTCCACTTT. Combining the CDR3 with reference TRBV5-1 and TRBJ1-6 gives the whole variable domain KAGVTQTPRYLIKTRGQQVTLSCSPISGHRSVSWYQQTPGQGLQFLFEYFSETQRNKGNFPGRFSGRQFSNSRSEMNVSTLELGDSALYLCASSLSESPLHFGNGTRLTVT.

The chain employs TRBV6-6 and TRBJ2-1, with unresolved D. Germline CDR1 is MNHNY and CDR2 is SVGAGI (reference sequence). The CDR3 is 12 residues long. Trimming pared 0 bases from V and 8 bases from J, leaving 5 bases between. The CDR3, as DNA: TGTGCCAGCAGTTACTCCGACTATGAGCAGTTCTTC. This translates into CASSYSDYEQFF.

By share, this clone counts as medium-sized. The genes are TRBV5-4 and TRBJ2-2, with D perhaps TRBD1 or TRBD2 (6 bases each). The V gene lost 4 bases and the J gene lost 5 bases, with 15 bases spanning the gap. Germline CDR1 reads SGHNT; CDR2 reads YYREEE (reference sequence). The CDR3 spans 15 residues. CDR3 loop: CASSPEGGRTGELFF. CDR3 nucleotide sequence: TGTGCCAGCAGCCCCGAGGGGGGAAGGACCGGGGAGCTGTTTTTT.

The rearrangement uses TRBV6-2 or TRBV6-3 and TRBJ1-1, with TRBD1 identical over 7 bases. The CDR3 sequence is 16 residues long. Trimming cost V 7 bases and J 0 bases; bases outside gene matches: 11. The germline V gene encodes CDR1 MNHEY and CDR2 SVGEGT. CDR3 nucleotide sequence: TGTGCCAGCACCTACTCCCCCACAGGGGTGAACACTGAAGCTTTCTTT. It specifies CASTYSPTGVNTEAFF.

V and J are TRBV4-3 and TRBJ2-6, with D possibly TRBD1 on 6 matching bases. The V gene lost 0 bases and the J gene lost 1 base, with 7 bases spanning the gap. The CDR3 is 16 amino acids. In germline, CDR1 is LGHNA, CDR2 YSLEER. This CDR3 is CASSQEGGSGANVLTF. Here the CDR3 DNA reads TGCGCCAGCAGCCAAGAAGGGGGTTCTGGGGCCAACGTCCTGACTTTC.

The CDR3 reads CASSWGPVGYTF. CDR3 in DNA: TGTGCCAGCAGTTGGGGCCCCGTTGGCTACACCTTC. V gene TRBV6-2 or TRBV6-3 combines with J gene TRBJ1-2, with D possibly TRBD1 on 5 matching bases. Germline CDR1 is MNHEY and CDR2 is SVGEGT. V lost 4 bases to trimming and J lost 7 bases, with 10 bases between them. The CDR3 is 12 amino acids.

V gene TRBV30 combines with J gene TRBJ1-5; no clear D. Trimming removed 4 bases from V and 2 bases from J, with 6 bases in between. The germline V gene has CDR1 GTSNPN and CDR2 SVGIG (reference sequence). The CDR3 runs 12 residues. The CDR3 loop reads CAWKWGNQPQHF. The CDR3 DNA follows: TGTGCCTGGAAATGGGGCAATCAGCCCCAGCATTTT.

The V call is TRBV9, the J call TRBJ2-1; 9 bases map to TRBD1. This CDR3 has 15 residues. Germline assignment: CDR1 SGDLS and CDR2 YYNGEE. J gave up 1 base and V 3 bases, and 2 bases lay outside the gene matches. The CDR3 loop reads CASSGTGVSYNEQFF. The CDR3 DNA is TGTGCCAGCAGCGGGACAGGGGTTTCCTACAATGAGCAGTTCTTC.

This clone was recorded once. J is TRBJ2-7 and V is TRBV5-1; D assignment may be TRBD1 or TRBD2 (5 bases each). The V and J ends lost 7 bases and 3 bases respectively, with 8 bases between them. The CDR3 is 11 residues long. Germline values: CDR1 SGHRS, CDR2 YFSETQ. CDR3 in DNA: TGCGCCAGCCGGGGCATCTACGAGCAGTACTTC. This sequence encodes CASRGIYEQYF.

The chain couples TRBV6-4 to TRBJ2-3, with 9 bases aligning to TRBD2. The CDR3 is made up of 14 amino acids. The V gene's germline CDR1 is MRHNA and CDR2 SNTAGT. The V segment lost 4 bases and the J segment 2 bases; nucleotides outside the gene matches: 1. CDR3 coding DNA: TGTGCCAGCAGTGGCGGGGGGGCCACAGATACGCAGTATTTT. Amino acids: CASSGGGATDTQYF.

This clone was recorded a few times. The V call is TRBV27, the J call TRBJ2-7, with TRBD1 as a possible D gene (6 bases). Germline values: CDR1 MNHEY, CDR2 SMNVEV (reference sequence). Trimming left V 7 bases short and J 1 base short, with 20 bases between. This CDR3 is 16 amino acids long. The CDR3 DNA reads as TGTGCCAGCAACCCTAGGGGGACATCAAAATCCTACGAGCAGTACTTC. It encodes CASNPRGTSKSYEQYF.

This chain links TRBV27 with TRBJ2-1; either TRBD1 or TRBD2 may supply D (5 bases each). The CDR3 runs 15 residues. CDR1 is MNHEY and CDR2 is SMNVEV in the germline V gene (reference sequence). The ends were cut back, 0 bases at V and 6 bases at J, with 12 bases in the middle. The CDR3 nucleotides read TGTGCCAGCAGTTTATCAAGGGACGGACGCAATGAGCAGTTCTTC. It yields the protein CASSLSRDGRNEQFF.